A selection of T cell receptor beta chains follows, all from one sample in a study of CD8 T cells in ankylosing spondylitis. Each CDR3 protein is one row after TCRdb ran MiXCR on the 5' RACE reads. The data show 200,000 to 250,000 distinct CDR3 sequences, roughly 10% seen once. Sequencing was done on a sample of blood, either unsorted or a sorted T cell fraction (not recorded which). These receptor sequences come from a male donor with ankylosing spondylitis or in good health (not recorded which). Each CDR3 is given with its conserved first and last residue. D genes are given only for firm matches. Some rows have no size entry. The others give once, few or many, or a class for an expanded clone.

J | V | D | size | DNA | CDR3
TRBJ1-1 | TRBV5-1 | NA | many | TGCGCCAGCAGCCCAATGACAGGAGCGAACACTGAAGCTTTCTTT | CASSPMTGANTEAFF
TRBJ1-2 | TRBV29-1 | TRBD1 | NA | TGCAGCGTTGAGGGGGGGGACAGGGCCAACTATGGCTACACCTTC | CSVEGGDRANYGYTF
TRBJ2-4 | TRBV3-1 | NA | NA | TGTGCCAGCAGCCAAGAAAGGGTAGCCAAAAACATTCAGTACTTC | CASSQERVAKNIQYF
TRBJ1-2 | TRBV2 | NA | many | TGTGCCAGCAGTCCCGAATTGGGTAGGGCTAACTATGGCTACACCTTC | CASSPELGRANYGYTF
TRBJ1-1 | TRBV5-1 | NA | many | TGCGCCAGCAGCTTTGAGGATAGGAACACTGAAGCTTTCTTT | CASSFEDRNTEAFF
TRBJ1-5 | TRBV20-1 | NA | many | TGCAGTGCCACGAGGGGACGGGGCAATCAGCCCCAGCATTTT | CSATRGRGNQPQHF
TRBJ2-5 | TRBV7-9 | NA | many | TGTGCCAGCCGGAGTCAAACGACCCAGTACTTC | CASRSQTTQYF
TRBJ2-2 | TRBV20-1 | TRBD2 | few | TGCAGTGCTAGAGCGACTAGCGGGGGGGGAGCGAACACCGGGGAGCTGTTTTTT | CSARATSGGGANTGELFF
TRBJ2-3 | TRBV7-3 | NA | few | TGTGCCAGCAGCTTAAGGAACCCCCGCACAGATACGCAGTATTTT | CASSLRNPRTDTQYF
TRBJ1-4 | TRBV28 | NA | once | TGTGCCAGCCAGGGGAATGAAAAACTGTTTTTT | CASQGNEKLFF
TRBJ2-7 | TRBV20-1 | NA | few | TGCAGTGCTGGTTACCGGTGGTCTACCTACGAGCAGTACTTC | CSAGYRWSTYEQYF
TRBJ2-3 | TRBV4-2 | NA | NA | TGTGCCAGCAGCCCCGGGCAGGGGCCCCCAGATACGCAGTATTTT | CASSPGQGPPDTQYF
TRBJ1-6 | TRBV7-6 | NA | many | TGTGCCAGCAGCTTAGAGACAGGAGCTGATTCACCCCTCCACTTT | CASSLETGADSPLHF
TRBJ2-7 | TRBV20-1 | NA | many | TGCAGTGCTAGAGATAACACGAAATCCTACGAGCAGTACTTC | CSARDNTKSYEQYF
TRBJ1-6 | TRBV5-1 | NA | few | TGCGCCAGCAGCTTGGGCCGGGGGAATGGAAATTCACCCCTCCACTTT | CASSLGRGNGNSPLHF
TRBJ1-2 | TRBV28 | NA | NA | TGTGCCACATACCCTCCGGGGACCTTC | CATYPPGTF
TRBJ2-7 | TRBV24-1 | NA | few | TGTGCCACCAGTGAGCGGGGCTACGAGCAGTACTTC | CATSERGYEQYF
TRBJ2-1 | TRBV20-1 | TRBD1 | NA | TGCAGTGCTACTAGACAGGGGTACAATGAGCAGTTCTTC | CSATRQGYNEQFF
TRBJ1-1 | TRBV20-1 | NA | few | TGCAGTGTCCAGGGTTCTGAAGCTTTCTTT | CSVQGSEAFF
TRBJ2-5 | TRBV10-3 | TRBD1 | many | TGTGCCATCAGTGAGGGACAGGGCCCAGAGACCCAGTACTTC | CAISEGQGPETQYF
TRBJ2-3 | TRBV27 | NA | many | TGTGCCAGCAGTCTAATCAGGGTGAGCGGCACAGATACGCAGTATTTT | CASSLIRVSGTDTQYF
TRBJ2-7 | TRBV12-3/TRBV12-4 | NA | many | TGTGCCAGCAGTCCAACAGAGGTCTCCTACGAGCAGTACTTC | CASSPTEVSYEQYF
TRBJ2-7 | TRBV3-1 | TRBD1 | NA | TGTGCCAGCAGCCTAAGGGACAGGGGTTGGAACGAGCAGTACTTC | CASSLRDRGWNEQYF
TRBJ1-3 | TRBV7-2 | NA | many | TGTGCCAGCCAGGCGGCCGGAAACACCATATATTTT | CASQAAGNTIYF
TRBJ2-7 | TRBV12-3/TRBV12-4 | NA | many | TGTGCCAGCAGTCGGGACGGCGCCTACGAGCAGTACTTC | CASSRDGAYEQYF
TRBJ2-1 | TRBV20-1 | TRBD2 | many | TGCAGTGCTTCCGGGACTAGCGGGGGAACCTACAATGAGCAGTTCTTC | CSASGTSGGTYNEQFF
TRBJ1-1 | TRBV7-2 | NA | many | TGTGCCAGCAGCCAAGGTTTTCGCACTGAAGCTTTCTTT | CASSQGFRTEAFF
TRBJ1-1 | TRBV20-1 | NA | few | TGCAGTGCTAAAGGGGGGCGGATGAACACTGAAGCTTTCTTT | CSAKGGRMNTEAFF
TRBJ1-2 | TRBV7-9 | NA | many | TGTGCCAGCAGCCCCCGCTGGGGCAGTTCCTATGGCTACACCTTC | CASSPRWGSSYGYTF
TRBJ2-7 | TRBV3-1 | NA | few | TGTGCCAGCAGCCAGGACAGAAATTTATACGAGCAGTACTTC | CASSQDRNLYEQYF
TRBJ1-5 | TRBV5-1 | NA | many | TGCGCCAGCAGCTTGGAAGTCAGCAAAGGGCCCCAGCATTTT | CASSLEVSKGPQHF
TRBJ2-1 | TRBV19 | TRBD1 | NA | TGTGCCAGTAGTATAGACTGGACAGGGAGGGAGCAGTTCTTC | CASSIDWTGREQFF
TRBJ2-2 | TRBV5-6 | NA | few | TGTGCCAGCAGCGTGGCTTTCACAGGTTGGAACACCGGGGAGCTGTTTTTT | CASSVAFTGWNTGELFF
TRBJ2-1 | TRBV6-5 | NA | many | TGTGCCAGCAGTTACACAGGCAACAATGAGCAGTTCTTC | CASSYTGNNEQFF
TRBJ2-4 | TRBV3-1 | TRBD1 | few | TGTGCCAGCAGCCAGGGAAGGACAGGGGGCGGGGGGGATCAGTACTTC | CASSQGRTGGGGDQYF
TRBJ2-5 | TRBV5-1 | TRBD1 | many | TGCGCCAGCAGCTTGTTAGAGGGGGCACAAGAGACCCAGTACTTC | CASSLLEGAQETQYF